This TCR beta chain originates from a study of blood T cells in healthy people across ages. RNA extraction gave at least 5.5 micrograms of total RNA per sample. Sample-barcoded 5' priming and a J-beta primer mix drove a second PCR of roughly 6 to 12 cycles. A template-switch adaptor that had 12 random nucleotides put a tag on each cDNA molecule. One entry per CDR3 protein results from TCRdb running MiXCR on the 5' RACE reads. Of some 550,000 distinct CDR3 sequences in the sample, roughly 43% were seen once. This CDR3 is built from 18 residues. Per the germline V gene, CDR1 is SGDLS and CDR2 is YYNGEE. The ends lost 4 bases at V and 0 bases at J; junction bases unmatched: 10. Study results and caveats: Versus aged donors, long-lived donors had higher diversity and more naive CD4+ cells.

About this clonotype itself: Its target is unknown.

The source material was blood. The V and J genes are TRBV9 and TRBJ2-3, with 11 bases matching TRBD2. The clonotype comes from an elderly man in good health. The CDR3 is CASSPAPSGGFSTDTQYF. Written as DNA, the CDR3 is TGTGCCAGCAGCCCGGCTCCTAGCGGGGGGTTTAGCACAGATACGCAGTATTTT.